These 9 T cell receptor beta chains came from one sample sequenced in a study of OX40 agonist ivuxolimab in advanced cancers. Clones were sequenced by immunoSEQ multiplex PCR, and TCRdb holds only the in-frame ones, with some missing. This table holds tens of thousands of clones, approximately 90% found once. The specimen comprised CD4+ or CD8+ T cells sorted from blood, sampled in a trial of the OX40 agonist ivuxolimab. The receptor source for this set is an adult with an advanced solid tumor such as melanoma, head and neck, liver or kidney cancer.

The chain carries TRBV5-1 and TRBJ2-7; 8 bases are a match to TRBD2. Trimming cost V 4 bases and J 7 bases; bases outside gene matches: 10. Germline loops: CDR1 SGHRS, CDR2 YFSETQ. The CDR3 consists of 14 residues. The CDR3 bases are TGCGCCAGCAGCACCCAACGGGGGGGCTGGGAGCAGTACTTC. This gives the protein CASSTQRGGWEQYF.

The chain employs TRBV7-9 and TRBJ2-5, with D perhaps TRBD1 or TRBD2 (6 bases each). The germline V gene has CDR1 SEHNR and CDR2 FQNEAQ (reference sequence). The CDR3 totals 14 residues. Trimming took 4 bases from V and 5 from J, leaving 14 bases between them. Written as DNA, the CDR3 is TGTGCCAGCAGCTGGGGGGCGCCCCGGGAGACCCAGTACTTC. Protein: CASSWGAPRETQYF.

CDR3 residues: CASSTGGARHEQFF. The CDR3 nucleotides are TGTGCCAGTAGCACTGGGGGGGCTAGGCATGAGCAGTTCTTC. V usage is TRBV19 and J usage is TRBJ2-1; the D gene is possibly TRBD2 (7 bases). The CDR3 extends over 14 amino acids. V lost 6 bases and J lost 8, with 17 bases in between. CDR1 is LNHDA, CDR2 SQIVND, per germline (reference sequence).

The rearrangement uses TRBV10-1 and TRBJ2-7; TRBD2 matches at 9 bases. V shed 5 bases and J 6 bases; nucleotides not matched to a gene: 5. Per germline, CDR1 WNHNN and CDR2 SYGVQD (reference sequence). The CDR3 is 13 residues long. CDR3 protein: CASSLAGAGEQYF. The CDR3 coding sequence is TGCGCCAGCAGTTTAGCGGGAGCCGGCGAGCAGTACTTC.

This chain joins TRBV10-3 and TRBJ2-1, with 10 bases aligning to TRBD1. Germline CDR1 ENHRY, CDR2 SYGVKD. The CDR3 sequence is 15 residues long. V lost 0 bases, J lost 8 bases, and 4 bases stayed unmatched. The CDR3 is CAISESRTGGDEQFF. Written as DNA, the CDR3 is TGTGCCATCAGTGAGTCTAGGACAGGGGGAGATGAGCAGTTCTTC.

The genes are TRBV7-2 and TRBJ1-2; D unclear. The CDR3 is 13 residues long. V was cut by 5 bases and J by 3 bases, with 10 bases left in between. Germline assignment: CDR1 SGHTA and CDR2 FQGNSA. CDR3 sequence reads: CASSPRSDYGYTF. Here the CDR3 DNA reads TGTGCCAGCAGCCCGCGCTCGGACTATGGCTACACCTTC. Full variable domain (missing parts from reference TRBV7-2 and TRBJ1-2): GAGVSQSPSNKVTEKGKDVELRCDPISGHTALYWYRQSLGQGLEFLIYFQGNSAPDKSGLPSDRFSAERTGGSVSTLTIQRTQQEDSAVYLCASSPRSDYGYTFGSGTRLTVV.

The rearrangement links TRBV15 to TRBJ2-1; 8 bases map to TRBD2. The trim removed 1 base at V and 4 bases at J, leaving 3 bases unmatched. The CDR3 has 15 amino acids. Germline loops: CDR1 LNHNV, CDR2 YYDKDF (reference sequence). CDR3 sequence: CATSRGPGGYNEQFF. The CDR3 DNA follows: TGTGCCACCAGCAGAGGGCCGGGGGGGTACAATGAGCAGTTCTTC.

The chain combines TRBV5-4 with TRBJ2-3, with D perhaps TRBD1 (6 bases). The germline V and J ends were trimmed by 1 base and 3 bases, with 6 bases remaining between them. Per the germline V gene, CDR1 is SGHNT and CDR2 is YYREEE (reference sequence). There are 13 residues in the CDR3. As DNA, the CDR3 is TGTGCCAGCAGCTTGACAGGGACAGATACGCAGTATTTT. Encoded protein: CASSLTGTDTQYF.

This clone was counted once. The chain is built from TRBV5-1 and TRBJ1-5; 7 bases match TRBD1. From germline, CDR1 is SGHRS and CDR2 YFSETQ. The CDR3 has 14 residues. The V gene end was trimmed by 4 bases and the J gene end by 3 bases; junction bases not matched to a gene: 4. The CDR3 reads CASSQGQPNQPQHF. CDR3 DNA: TGCGCCAGCAGCCAGGGACAGCCCAATCAGCCCCAGCATTTT.